These T cell receptor beta chains were read from a single sample in a study of T-cell memory formation after mild COVID-19. TCRdb itself ran the 5' RACE reads through MiXCR, one entry per CDR3 protein. In the table there are 500,000 to 600,000 distinct CDR3 sequences, roughly 18% of which are singletons. Sequencing input: PBMCs or a T cell subset sorted from them (not recorded which). The receptors derive from an adult woman who had mild COVID-19 (a few samples of this study predate the infection). Cell type and time point are not known. Each CDR3 is given with its conserved first and last residue. D genes are given only for firm matches. The size field is filled for only some rows; it gives once, few, many or a size class.

d_call: TRBD2
v_call: TRBV7-9
j_call: TRBJ2-5
clone_size: few
cdr3_aa: CASSSPTSEETQYF
cdr3_nt: TGTGCCAGCAGCTCCCCAACTAGCGAAGAGACCCAGTACTTC

d_call: NA
v_call: TRBV12-3/TRBV12-4
j_call: TRBJ1-1
clone_size: few
cdr3_aa: CASTWGGVNTEAFF
cdr3_nt: TGTGCCAGCACCTGGGGGGGGGTGAACACTGAAGCTTTCTTT

d_call: NA
v_call: TRBV29-1
j_call: TRBJ2-7
clone_size: few
cdr3_aa: CSGRTDSYEQYF
cdr3_nt: TGCAGCGGTCGGACAGACTCCTACGAGCAGTACTTC

d_call: NA
v_call: TRBV20-1
j_call: TRBJ2-3
clone_size: NA
cdr3_aa: CSARGRVGDTQYF
cdr3_nt: TGCAGTGCCCGGGGACGAGTAGGAGATACGCAGTATTTT

d_call: NA
v_call: TRBV27
j_call: TRBJ2-7
clone_size: NA
cdr3_aa: CASSFGGPLVWEQYF
cdr3_nt: TGTGCCAGCAGTTTTGGGGGACCCCTAGTATGGGAGCAGTACTTC

d_call: NA
v_call: TRBV9
j_call: TRBJ2-5
clone_size: few
cdr3_aa: CASSVEPVGTQYF
cdr3_nt: TGTGCCAGCAGCGTAGAACCGGTGGGGACCCAGTACTTC

d_call: TRBD1
v_call: TRBV6-2/TRBV6-3
j_call: TRBJ2-5
clone_size: few
cdr3_aa: CASSLQFAGGATQYF
cdr3_nt: TGTGCCAGCAGTCTTCAGTTCGCAGGGGGCGCGACCCAGTACTTC

d_call: NA
v_call: TRBV5-4
j_call: TRBJ1-1
clone_size: NA
cdr3_aa: CASSFGSENTEAFF
cdr3_nt: TGTGCCAGCAGCTTCGGCTCCGAGAACACTGAAGCTTTCTTT

d_call: TRBD2
v_call: TRBV7-2
j_call: TRBJ2-1
clone_size: NA
cdr3_aa: CATSGRWNEQFF
cdr3_nt: TGTGCCACCAGCGGGAGGTGGAATGAGCAGTTCTTC

d_call: TRBD1
v_call: TRBV30
j_call: TRBJ1-2
clone_size: few
cdr3_aa: CAWRSLGTDYGYTF
cdr3_nt: TGTGCCTGGAGGAGTCTGGGGACAGACTATGGCTACACCTTC

d_call: TRBD2
v_call: TRBV7-3
j_call: TRBJ2-3
clone_size: NA
cdr3_aa: CASSPGGGGDTQYF
cdr3_nt: TGTGCCAGCAGCCCCGGCGGGGGAGGAGATACGCAGTATTTT

d_call: NA
v_call: TRBV6-6
j_call: TRBJ1-6
clone_size: NA
cdr3_aa: CASSYSVGRGARLSGNSPLHF
cdr3_nt: TGTGCCAGCAGTTACTCAGTCGGACGGGGGGCAAGGTTAAGTGGCAATTCACCCCTCCACTTT

d_call: NA
v_call: TRBV12-3/TRBV12-4
j_call: TRBJ1-4
clone_size: few
cdr3_aa: CASSLLLNRGDEKLFF
cdr3_nt: TGTGCCAGCAGTTTACTTCTAAACCGAGGGGATGAAAAACTGTTTTTT

d_call: NA
v_call: TRBV20-1
j_call: TRBJ2-6
clone_size: NA
cdr3_aa: CSARGRSGANVLTF
cdr3_nt: TGCAGTGCTAGAGGCCGCTCGGGGGCCAACGTCCTGACTTTC

d_call: NA
v_call: TRBV19
j_call: TRBJ2-7
clone_size: many
cdr3_aa: CASSRPGTSYEQYF
cdr3_nt: TGTGCCAGTAGTCGACCCGGGACTTCCTACGAGCAGTACTTC